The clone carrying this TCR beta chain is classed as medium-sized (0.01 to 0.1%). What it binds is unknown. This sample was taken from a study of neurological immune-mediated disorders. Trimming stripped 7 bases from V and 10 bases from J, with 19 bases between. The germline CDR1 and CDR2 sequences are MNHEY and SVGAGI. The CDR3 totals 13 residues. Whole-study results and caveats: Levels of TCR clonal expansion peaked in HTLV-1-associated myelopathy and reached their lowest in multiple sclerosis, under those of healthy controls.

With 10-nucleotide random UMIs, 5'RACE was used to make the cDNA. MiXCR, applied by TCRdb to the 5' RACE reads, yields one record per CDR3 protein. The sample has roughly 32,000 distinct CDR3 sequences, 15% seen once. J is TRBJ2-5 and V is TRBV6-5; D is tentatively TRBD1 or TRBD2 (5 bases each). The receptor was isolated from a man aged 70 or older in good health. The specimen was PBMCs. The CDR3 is CASTQKEQGDQYF. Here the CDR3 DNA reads TGTGCCAGCACTCAGAAGGAGCAGGGAGACCAGTACTTC.